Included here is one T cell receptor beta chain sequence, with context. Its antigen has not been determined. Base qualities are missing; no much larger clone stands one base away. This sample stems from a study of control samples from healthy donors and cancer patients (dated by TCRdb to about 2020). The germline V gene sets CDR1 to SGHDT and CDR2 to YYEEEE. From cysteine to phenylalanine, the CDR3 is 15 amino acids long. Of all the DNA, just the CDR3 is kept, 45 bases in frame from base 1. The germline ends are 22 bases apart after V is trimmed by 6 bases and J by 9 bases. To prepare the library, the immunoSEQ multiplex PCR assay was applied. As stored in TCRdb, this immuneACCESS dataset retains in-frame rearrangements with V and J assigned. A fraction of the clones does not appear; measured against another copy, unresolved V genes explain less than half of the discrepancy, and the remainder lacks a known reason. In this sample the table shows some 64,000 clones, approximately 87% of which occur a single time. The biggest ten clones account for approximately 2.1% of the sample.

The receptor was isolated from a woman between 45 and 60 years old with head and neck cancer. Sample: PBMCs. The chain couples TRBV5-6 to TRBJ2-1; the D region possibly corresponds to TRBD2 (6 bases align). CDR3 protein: CASIAMGEEESEQFF. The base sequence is TGTGCCAGCATCGCAATGGGGGAGGAGGAGAGTGAGCAGTTCTTC.